This TCR beta chain originates from a study of Ad26.COV2.S vaccination and SARS-CoV-2 variants. Study overall: Donor allocation was to the COV1001 Ad26.COV2.S trial arm. Overall study findings and caveats: The TCR-based breadth and depth measures might underestimate overall T cell responses.

Profiling relied on immunoSEQ multiplex PCR, and the TCRdb table lists in-frame clones only, not all of them. Of hundreds of thousands of clones listed, around 86% are singletons. With V trimmed by 4 bases and J by 0 bases, 9 bases remained unmatched. Germline-derived CDR1 and CDR2 are SGHRS and YFSETQ. This CDR3 has 16 amino acids. Concerning this clone: Its antigen is currently unknown.

Treatment denoted: 15 to 20 received Ad26.COV2.S at low or high dose, single or two shots; 5 received placebo; per-sample allocation not given. All samples were drawn on day 63, counting from the first vaccine or placebo injection. The donor was a Boston adult aged 18-55 years. V usage is TRBV5-1 and J usage is TRBJ1-1; 7 nucleotides match TRBD1. This TCR derives from a person aged 18-60 years who received the Ad26.COV2.S COVID-19 vaccine or a placebo. The sample consisted of peripheral blood, taken in a trial of Ad26.COV2.S vaccine versus placebo. CDR3 sequence reads: CASSIQGRVMNTEAFF. The CDR3 DNA sequence: TGCGCCAGCAGCATACAGGGGCGAGTCATGAACACTGAAGCTTTCTTT.